This T cell receptor beta chain was identified in a study of identical twins. The length of the CDR3 is 16 residues. V dropped 3 bases and J dropped 7 bases, with 19 bases sitting between them. Using its own MiXCR run on the 5' RACE reads, TCRdb lists one record per CDR3 protein. The table shows around 240,000 distinct CDR3 sequences, with about 10% occurring only once. Study-wide points: A partial confounding effect on zero-insertion analyses could come from invariant MAIT and iNKT cells. The more abundant beta clonotypes in cord blood had fewer insertions, and memory repertoires did not show this. Alpha sequences that were out-of-frame and twin-shared showed an excess of low generation probability.

A remark on this clonotype: Its antigen is currently unknown.

The chain combines TRBV12-3 or TRBV12-4 with TRBJ1-5, with D unresolved. This receptor was obtained from a man in his fifties in good health. The sequencing sample was made of memory T cells sorted from blood. CDR3: CASSLGELTTPQPQHF. CDR3 bases: TGTGCCAGCAGTTTGGGAGAACTCACTACACCCCAGCCCCAGCATTTT.